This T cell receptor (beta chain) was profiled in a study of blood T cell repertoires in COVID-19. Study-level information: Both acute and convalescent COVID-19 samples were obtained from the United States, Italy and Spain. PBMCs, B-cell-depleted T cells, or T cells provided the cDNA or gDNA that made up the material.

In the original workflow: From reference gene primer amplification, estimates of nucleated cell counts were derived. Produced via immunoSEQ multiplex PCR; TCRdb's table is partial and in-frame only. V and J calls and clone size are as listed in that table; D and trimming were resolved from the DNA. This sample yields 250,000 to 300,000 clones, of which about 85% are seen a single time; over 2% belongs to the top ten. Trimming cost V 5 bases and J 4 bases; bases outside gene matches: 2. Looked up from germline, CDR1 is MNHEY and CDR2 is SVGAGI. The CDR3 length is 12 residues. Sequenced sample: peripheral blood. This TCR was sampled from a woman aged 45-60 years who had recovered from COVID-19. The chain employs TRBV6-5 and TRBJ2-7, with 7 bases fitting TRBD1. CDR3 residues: CASSRGRYEQYF. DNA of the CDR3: TGTGCCAGCAGTAGGGGGCGTTACGAGCAGTACTTC.